This TCR beta chain appears in the sequencing data of a study of T cell responses to AZD1222 COVID-19 vaccine. Concerning this clone itself: No antigen is known for it.

The method was immunoSEQ multiplex PCR; TCRdb's version includes in-frame clones alone and lacks a portion of them. The top ten hold more than 2% of the sample, which has some 150,000 clones, approximately 88% seen once. Points from the study as a whole: The peak T cell response came first, and repertoires were sampled only after it.

The CDR3 runs 13 residues. Germline CDR1 is MNHEY and CDR2 is SVGAGI. The ends lost 8 bases at V and 3 bases at J; junction bases unmatched: 4. The sequences come from peripheral blood, collected on day 0 of AZD1222 vaccination. The TCR originated in an adult in good health. This rearrangement joins TRBV6-5 to TRBJ1-2; 9 nucleotides align to TRBD1. The chain's CDR3 is CASLRDRDYGYTF. CDR3 in DNA: TGTGCCAGCCTTAGGGACAGGGACTATGGCTACACCTTC.